This entry describes one T cell receptor (beta chain). Its antigen is as yet unknown. TCRdb re-called the 5' RACE reads with MiXCR, one entry per CDR3 protein. Among 700,000 or so distinct CDR3 sequences, approximately 9% were seen once, and the ten largest hold around 0.95%. The data are from a study of identical twins. Study-level points and caveats: Cord blood beta clonotypes present at high abundance carried fewer insertions; no such pattern appeared in memory repertoires. Conclusions leaned on cross-sectional statistical analysis and did not track the same donors over time.

Germline CDR1 is MNHEY and CDR2 is SMNVEV (reference sequence). The CDR3 runs to 15 residues. Losses at the gene ends were 0 bases for V and 4 bases for J; bases not matched to a gene: 4. These data were also reused for a study on yellow fever vaccine responses in identical twins. That source notes: The authors reported partly convergent, partly personalized vaccine responses in identical twins.

The J gene is TRBJ2-7, the V gene TRBV27; 9 bases fit TRBD2. Sequencing input: PBMCs. The sequence was collected from a young woman in good health. The CDR3 DNA sequence: TGTGCCAGCAGTTTATCTAGCGGGAGTGTGTACGAGCAGTACTTC. Its translation is CASSLSSGSVYEQYF.